The clone carrying this T cell receptor beta chain was observed a handful of times. Antigen: not known. Germline V gene sequence: CDR1 MRHNA, CDR2 SNTAGT. This CDR3 comprises 18 residues. Germline trimming cut 0 bases from V and 6 bases from J; bases unmatched to any gene: 11. The record originates from a study of blood T cells in healthy people across ages. General study results and limits: The long-lived group displayed more naive CD4+ cells, plus higher diversity, than the aged donors did.

For the second PCR, which ran for about 7 to 11 cycles, a sample-barcoded 5' primer and a J-beta primer mix were used. In TCRdb, the 5' RACE reads were re-called with MiXCR into one record per CDR3 protein. The sample has approximately 2,000,000 distinct CDR3 sequences, approximately 40% seen once. Every donor gave approximately 10 milliliters of peripheral blood. Isolation yielded PBMCs, at least 7 million per sample, in every case. Total RNA was isolated from each sample in quantities of at least 5 micrograms. This receptor was obtained from a human donor in good health. The sequencing sample was made of blood. The chain joins TRBV6-4 to TRBJ2-1, with 10 bases aligning to TRBD2. The CDR3: CASSDSTKSGGACNEQFF. CDR3 sequence (DNA): TGTGCCAGCAGTGACTCGACCAAAAGCGGGGGGGCTTGCAATGAGCAGTTCTTC.